Listed here is a single T cell receptor beta chain. Its antigen is not known. Naive CD8 cells, CD45RO-negative and positively selected for CCR7, excluded terminally differentiated effector memory CD45RA+ cells. The sample is drawn from a study of shared clonotypes between healthy human individuals. Background on the study: Serving as donors were two women and a few men, whose ages spanned 18 to 49.

Trimming took 5 bases from V and 0 from J; bases not matched to a gene: 15. CDR3 size: 20 residues. Looked up from germline, CDR1 is MNHEY and CDR2 is SMNVEV (reference sequence). Overall study findings and caveats: Across subsets, estimated richness was generally greater for naive than for memory populations.

At a deep level, the assay was run. Sequencing used immunoSEQ multiplex PCR; TCRdb keeps in-frame clones, though not all of them. The table has 1.5 million to 2.5 million clones, around 96% seen once; the top ten hold more than 0.95%. The TCR sequence derives from a young man in good health. The chain joins TRBV27 to TRBJ2-1; 11 bases align to TRBD2. Sequenced material: naive CD8+ T cells sorted from blood. The CDR3 coding sequence is TGTGCCAGCAGTCGAATTCTAGCGGGGGGCCCTGTTAGCTCCTACAATGAGCAGTTCTTC. Amino acid sequence: CASSRILAGGPVSSYNEQFF.